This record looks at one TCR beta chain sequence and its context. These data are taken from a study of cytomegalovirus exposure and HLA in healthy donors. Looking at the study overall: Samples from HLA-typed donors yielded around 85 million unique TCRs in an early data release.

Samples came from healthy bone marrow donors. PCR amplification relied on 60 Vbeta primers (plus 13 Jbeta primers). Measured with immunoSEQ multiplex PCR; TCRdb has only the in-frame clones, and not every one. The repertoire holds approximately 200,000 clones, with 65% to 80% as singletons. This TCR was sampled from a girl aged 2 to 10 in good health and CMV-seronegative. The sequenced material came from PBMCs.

Here the CDR3 reads CASSVSRDRNQPQHF. DNA of the CDR3: TGTGCCAGCAGTGTCTCCCGGGACAGAAATCAGCCCCAGCATTTT. The gene calls are TRBV6-1 and TRBJ1-5, with 7 bases fitting TRBD1. This CDR3 contains 15 residues. From germline, CDR1 is MNHNS and CDR2 SASEGT. J lost 4 bases, V lost 4 bases, and 7 bases had no gene match.